This TCR beta chain derives from a study of beta chain features in type 1 diabetes. CD45RO/CCR7/CD25/CD127/CD95/CD27 separated CD4+ naive, central memory, regulatory and stem cell-like memory cells by sorting. Worth noting for this clone: Its antigen is as yet unknown.

General study points: Within patients, naive, central memory and Treg TCRB repertoires seemed more similar than within healthy donors. Still unanswered here is whether HLA type influences TCRB rearrangement. TCRB CDR3s were moderately but significantly shorter in Type 1 diabetes patients in all four CD4+ subsets.

Since all of the isolated RNA was reverse transcribed, expressed TCRB transcripts were what got sequenced. Profiled with immunoSEQ multiplex PCR; TCRdb holds only in-frame clones, not every one. In the table there are some 290,000 clones, 20% to 25% of which are singletons. Sequencing input: naive CD4+ T cells from blood. This clonotype was obtained from a woman in her 30s with type 1 diabetes.

As DNA, the CDR3 is TGTGCCAGCAGCGTAGGGACAGGGCTCGATGAGCAGTTCTTC. It codes for CASSVGTGLDEQFF. V gene TRBV9 combines with J gene TRBJ2-1; the match to TRBD1 covers 8 bases. Germline CDR1 is SGDLS and CDR2 is YYNGEE. V dropped 0 bases and J dropped 8; count of bases not matched to a gene: 4. The CDR3 loop spans 14 amino acids.